The rows below give T cell receptor beta chains drawn from one sample of a study of blood T cell repertoires in COVID-19. The protocol was immunoSEQ multiplex PCR, while the TCRdb copy is restricted to in-frame clones and leaves out a portion. The sample yields 60,000 to 85,000 clones, approximately 83% seen once. The sample taken for sequencing was peripheral blood. The receptors were sampled from an elderly man with acute or convalescent COVID-19. The CDR3 runs from the conserved cysteine through the conserved F or W. A D gene is named only where the DNA matches it firmly. Clone size is stated in some rows and not others, as once, few, many or a class when expanded.

clone_size	d_call	v_call	j_call	cdr3_aa	cdr3_nt
-	-	TRBV30	TRBJ2-2	CAWSVRGTGELFF	TGTGCCTGGAGTGTACGGGGGACCGGGGAGCTGTTTTTT
few	-	TRBV5-4	TRBJ1-5	CASSFLPGEPQHF	TGTGCCAGCAGCTTCCTACCCGGGGAGCCCCAGCATTTT
-	TRBD2	TRBV7-2	TRBJ2-2	CASSRRGPGTSSTGELFF	TGTGCCAGCAGCCGCCGCGGTCCTGGGACTAGCTCCACCGGGGAGCTGTTTTTT
once	-	TRBV6-1	TRBJ2-7	CASSEVAGRYNYEQYF	TGTGCCAGCAGTGAAGTAGCAGGGCGTTATAACTACGAGCAGTACTTC
-	-	TRBV29-1	TRBJ1-5	CSVGWGLNQPQHF	TGCAGCGTTGGTTGGGGGCTCAATCAGCCCCAGCATTTT
-	TRBD1	TRBV30	TRBJ1-2	CAFTLQGLFSYTF	TGTGCCTTCACTTTACAGGGGTTATTTAGCTACACCTTC
-	TRBD2	TRBV5-1	TRBJ2-7	CASSLRSGGPEQYF	TGCGCCAGCAGCTTGAGGTCGGGGGGGCCCGAGCAGTACTTC
-	TRBD2	TRBV6-5	TRBJ2-3	CASRGRGDITDTQYF	TGTGCCAGCAGGGGACGGGGGGATATAACAGATACGCAGTATTTT
few	TRBD1	TRBV18	TRBJ1-2	CASSPVDRDSGYTF	TGTGCCAGCTCACCTGTGGACAGGGACAGTGGCTACACCTTC
-	-	TRBV6-5	TRBJ2-1	CASSRKGKRYNEQFF	TGTGCCAGCAGCCGAAAGGGGAAGAGGTACAATGAGCAGTTCTTC
-	-	TRBV24-1	TRBJ1-5	CATSDGLKVHF	TGTGCCACCAGTGATGGGCTGAAAGTGCATTTT
-	-	TRBV2	TRBJ1-4	CASSAGSPTNEKLFF	TGTGCCAGCAGTGCAGGCAGTCCAACTAATGAAAAACTGTTTTTT
-	-	TRBV5-1	TRBJ2-3	CASKGGAGARRGTDTQYF	TGCGCCAGCAAAGGGGGGGCGGGGGCCAGACGGGGCACAGATACGCAGTATTTT
-	-	TRBV2	TRBJ2-5	CATQGMVTGWETQYF	TGTGCCACCCAAGGAATGGTCACAGGGTGGGAGACCCAGTACTTC
-	TRBD1	TRBV4-2	TRBJ1-5	CASSHPMGDRTYSNQPQHF	TGTGCCAGCAGCCACCCCATGGGGGACAGGACTTATAGCAATCAGCCCCAGCATTTT
once	-	TRBV5-1	TRBJ2-7	CASSPQGSYEQYF	TGCGCCAGCAGCCCTCAGGGGTCCTACGAGCAGTACTTC
few	-	TRBV24-1	TRBJ1-6	CATSDRNNSPLHF	TGTGCCACCAGTGATCGTAATAATTCACCCCTCCACTTT
-	-	TRBV2	TRBJ1-5	CASTGRSNQPQHF	TGTGCCAGCACCGGCAGGAGCAATCAGCCCCAGCATTTT
-	TRBD2	TRBV5-1	TRBJ2-1	CASSIGTSSASSYNEQFF	TGCGCCAGCAGCATCGGGACTAGCTCGGCAAGCTCCTACAATGAGCAGTTCTTC
once	TRBD1	TRBV4-1	TRBJ2-1	CASSQSAPGQGRYEQFF	TGCGCCAGCAGCCAATCCGCCCCGGGACAGGGGAGGTATGAGCAGTTCTTC
-	-	TRBV4-3	TRBJ1-2	CASSPLQVLFPYGYTF	TGCGCCAGCAGCCCCCTCCAGGTCCTCTTCCCCTATGGCTACACCTTC
-	TRBD1	TRBV30	TRBJ1-6	CAWSKGQVVLHF	TGTGCCTGGAGTAAGGGACAGGTTGTCCTCCACTTT
-	TRBD1	TRBV7-9	TRBJ2-7	CASSSGTGVLDEQYF	TGTGCCAGCAGCTCCGGGACAGGTGTTCTAGACGAGCAGTACTTC
few	TRBD1	TRBV5-1	TRBJ1-1	CASSLVGQENTEAFF	TGCGCCAGCAGCTTGGTGGGACAGGAGAACACTGAAGCTTTCTTT
-	TRBD1	TRBV7-3	TRBJ2-7	CASSSGQGVSEQYF	TGTGCCAGCAGCTCGGGACAGGGGGTAAGCGAGCAGTACTTC
-	TRBD2	TRBV3-1/TRBV3-2	TRBJ2-5	CASSPGISGSGKTQYF	TGTGCCAGCAGCCCGGGAATTAGCGGGAGTGGGAAGACCCAGTACTTC
-	TRBD1	TRBV30	TRBJ1-5	CAWSSGQGSNQPQHF	TGTGCCTGGAGTTCGGGACAGGGAAGCAATCAGCCCCAGCATTTT
-	-	TRBV4-1	TRBJ2-3	CASSQEEIRDTQYF	TGCGCCAGCAGCCAAGAAGAGATACGAGATACGCAGTATTTT
-	-	TRBV5-4	TRBJ1-4	CASSPGGRKGTNEKLFF	TGTGCCAGCAGCCCGGGGGGAAGGAAGGGAACTAATGAAAAACTGTTTTTT
-	TRBD1	TRBV18	TRBJ2-7	CASSGTETYEQYF	TGTGCCAGCTCAGGGACAGAAACCTACGAGCAGTACTTC
-	TRBD2	TRBV7-2	TRBJ2-7	CASSYSGGTSYEQYF	TGTGCCAGCAGCTATAGCGGGGGCACCTCCTACGAGCAGTACTTC
-	TRBD1	TRBV18	TRBJ1-2	CASSRDSLSSYTF	TGTGCCAGCTCACGGGACAGCCTTTCGAGCTACACCTTC
medium-sized	-	TRBV4-1	TRBJ2-7	CASSQDPGGSAYEQYF	TGCGCCAGCAGCCAAGATCCTGGCGGGTCCGCCTACGAGCAGTACTTC
-	-	TRBV7-2	TRBJ1-2	CASSSYREMDGYTF	TGTGCCAGCAGCTCCTACAGGGAAATGGATGGCTACACCTTC
-	TRBD1	TRBV6-2/TRBV6-3	TRBJ1-4	CASSSIGTANEKLFF	TGTGCCAGCAGTTCCATCGGGACAGCTAATGAAAAACTGTTTTTT
once	-	TRBV18	TRBJ1-5	CASSSTGFSNQPQHF	TGTGCCAGCTCATCCACAGGTTTTAGCAATCAGCCCCAGCATTTT
-	TRBD1	TRBV29-1	TRBJ1-2	CSVTLTGWDYGYTF	TGCAGCGTCACCCTGACAGGGTGGGACTATGGCTACACCTTC
-	-	TRBV20-1	TRBJ1-1	CSARELRVAFF	TGCAGTGCTAGAGAATTGCGGGTCGCTTTCTTT
-	-	TRBV19	TRBJ1-5	CASSIEGQGSNQPQHF	TGTGCCAGTAGTATAGAAGGGCAGGGGTCCAATCAGCCCCAGCATTTT
few	-	TRBV7-9	TRBJ1-2	CASSLGGDEPYGYTF	TGTGCCAGCAGCTTAGGCGGTGATGAACCCTATGGCTACACCTTC
-	TRBD1	TRBV19	TRBJ2-7	CASSPGQSYEQYF	TGTGCCAGTAGCCCGGGACAGTCCTACGAGCAGTACTTC
few	-	TRBV7-2	TRBJ1-2	CASSAGVGPYGYTF	TGTGCCAGCAGCGCCGGGGTAGGGCCCTATGGCTACACCTTC
-	TRBD2	TRBV27	TRBJ2-7	CASSPTSGRVYEQYF	TGTGCCAGCAGTCCCACTAGCGGGAGGGTATACGAGCAGTACTTC
-	-	TRBV7-9	TRBJ2-5	CASTTRQSQETQYF	TGTGCCAGCACTACGCGACAGTCTCAAGAGACCCAGTACTTC
-	-	TRBV3-1/TRBV3-2	TRBJ1-3	CASSPRTGYSGNTIYF	TGTGCCAGCAGCCCCCGAACAGGCTACTCTGGAAACACCATATATTTT
once	-	TRBV6-5	TRBJ1-6	CASSYSNRDNSPLHF	TGTGCCAGCAGTTACTCGAACAGGGATAATTCACCCCTCCACTTT
-	-	TRBV5-4	TRBJ1-2	CASSLRELTNYGYTF	TGTGCCAGCAGCTTGCGAGAACTTACTAACTATGGCTACACCTTC
once	TRBD1	TRBV19	TRBJ2-3	CASSVQTGSSTDTQYF	TGTGCCAGTAGTGTTCAGACAGGGTCTAGCACAGATACGCAGTATTTT
-	TRBD1	TRBV14	TRBJ1-2	CASRTGFGYTF	TGTGCCAGCAGGACAGGGTTCGGCTACACCTTC
-	TRBD1	TRBV19	TRBJ1-5	CASSIAQGANQPQHF	TGTGCCAGTAGTATAGCGCAGGGGGCTAATCAGCCCCAGCATTTT
-	-	TRBV7-3	TRBJ1-6	CASSPGGRYSPLHF	TGTGCCAGCAGCCCGGGGGGTCGTTATTCACCCCTCCACTTT
-	-	TRBV11-1	TRBJ1-1	CASSGGTTEAFF	TGTGCCAGCAGTGGGGGGACCACTGAAGCTTTCTTT
-	-	TRBV6-5	TRBJ1-1	CASSFPSVNTEAFF	TGTGCCAGCAGTTTCCCATCAGTGAACACTGAAGCTTTCTTT
-	TRBD2	TRBV6-1	TRBJ2-5	CASSERSSGGAGETQYF	TGTGCCAGCAGTGAACGGTCTAGCGGGGGGGCCGGGGAGACCCAGTACTTC
-	-	TRBV29-1	TRBJ1-5	CSVGTEYSNQPQHF	TGCAGCGTGGGCACAGAATATAGCAATCAGCCCCAGCATTTT
-	TRBD1	TRBV7-9	TRBJ2-1	CASRLRTGDNNEQFF	TGTGCCAGCAGGTTACGGACAGGAGACAACAATGAGCAGTTCTTC
few	-	TRBV7-2	TRBJ1-2	CASSLGKGDYGYTF	TGTGCCAGCAGCTTAGGAAAGGGGGACTATGGCTACACCTTC
-	TRBD2	TRBV3-1/TRBV3-2	TRBJ2-7	CASSQDSASGSYEQYF	TGTGCCAGCAGCCAAGATAGCGCTAGCGGGTCCTACGAGCAGTACTTC
-	-	TRBV5-8	TRBJ1-5	CASTAGRYFSNQPQHF	TGTGCCAGCACCGCCGGGAGGTACTTTAGCAATCAGCCCCAGCATTTT